The 28 T cell receptor beta chains below all came from one sample that was sequenced in a study of shared clonotypes between healthy human individuals. TCRdb's copy holds only in-frame clones and misses some; the assay was immunoSEQ multiplex PCR. This table has about 1 million clones, around 76% appearing once. The source material was memory CD4+ T cells sorted from blood. Subset in this sample: CD45RA-negative fraction. The origin of the receptors is a young man in good health.

The V gene is TRBV18, the J gene TRBJ2-6; 10 positions agree with TRBD1. Per germline, CDR1 KGHSH and CDR2 LQKENI. V lost 4 bases, J lost 2 bases, and 14 bases stayed unmatched. The CDR3 has 20 amino acids. The CDR3 nucleotides read TGTGCCAGCTCACTAAATCCGGGACAGGGGAAGGTAACTGGGGCCAACGTCCTGACTTTC. Protein: CASSLNPGQGKVTGANVLTF.

The chain links TRBV11-2 to TRBJ2-7, with 8 positions matching TRBD2. CDR1 is SGHAT and CDR2 is FQNNGV in the germline V gene. The V gene end was trimmed by 5 bases and the J gene end by 6 bases; junction bases not matched to a gene: 6. CDR3 length: 13 amino acids. Here the CDR3 reads CASSEQRGGEQYF. Written as DNA, the CDR3 is TGTGCCAGCAGCGAACAACGGGGGGGCGAGCAGTACTTC.

J is TRBJ2-6 and V is TRBV6-1; 7 bases map to TRBD1. Per germline, CDR1 MNHNS and CDR2 SASEGT. CDR3 size: 16 residues. The trim removed 4 bases at V and 2 bases at J, leaving 5 bases unmatched. The CDR3 is CASSAGQVPGANVLTF. The CDR3 DNA reads TGTGCCAGCAGTGCTGGACAGGTCCCTGGGGCCAACGTCCTGACTTTC.

The rearrangement joins TRBV5-1 to TRBJ2-1; D unresolved. This CDR3 is 16 amino acids long. Germline CDR1 and CDR2: SGHRS and YFSETQ. Trimming cost V 0 bases and J 0 bases, with 10 bases left between them. The CDR3: CASSLVDGSSYNEQFF. As DNA, the CDR3 is TGCGCCAGCAGCTTGGTAGACGGAAGCTCCTACAATGAGCAGTTCTTC.

This chain links TRBV25-1 with TRBJ2-5, with D possibly being TRBD1 or TRBD2 (5 bases each). The CDR3 loop spans 14 amino acids. Germline CDR1 is MGHDK and CDR2 is SYGVNS. V was pared by 3 bases and J by 1 base, with 9 bases between. The CDR3 bases are TGTGCCAGCAGTGATCGAGGGACCCAAGAGACCCAGTACTTC. Amino acids: CASSDRGTQETQYF.

The gene calls are TRBV9 and TRBJ1-2; the D is unclear. V was trimmed by 4 bases and J by 6 bases, leaving 10 bases between them. This CDR3 is built from 12 residues. Germline loops: CDR1 SGDLS, CDR2 YYNGEE. CDR3 sequence: CASSLHGDGYTF. As DNA, the CDR3 is TGTGCCAGCAGCCTCCACGGGGATGGCTACACCTTC.

Regarding this clone: The same CDR3 also results from other DNA sequences found in this sample. The chain joins TRBV6-5 to TRBJ2-7; D is unresolved. CDR3 length: 13 amino acids. Germline CDR1 reads MNHEY; CDR2 reads SVGAGI. V lost 0 bases, J lost 1 base, and 4 bases lay in between. The CDR3 coding sequence is TGTGCCAGCAGTTACTCAGGATCCTACGAGCAGTACTTC. It specifies CASSYSGSYEQYF.

The chain recombines TRBV6-5 with TRBJ1-2, with D perhaps matching TRBD1 (6 bases). The CDR3 loop spans 13 amino acids. V was cut by 5 bases and J by 8 bases, with 15 bases left in between. Germline CDR1 is MNHEY and CDR2 is SVGAGI. The CDR3 is CASSKTGPQGYTF. CDR3 sequence (DNA): TGTGCCAGCAGTAAAACAGGGCCCCAAGGCTACACCTTC.

The chain recombines TRBV27 with TRBJ1-6; 7 nucleotides agree with TRBD1. Germline V gene lookup returns CDR1 MNHEY and CDR2 SMNVEV (reference sequence). This CDR3 is 15 amino acids long. The V segment lost 5 bases and the J segment 7 bases; nucleotides outside the gene matches: 8. The CDR3 loop reads CASSVQGLLNSPLHF. The CDR3, as DNA: TGTGCCAGCAGTGTACAGGGGTTGTTGAATTCACCCCTCCACTTT.

V gene TRBV7-9 combines with J gene TRBJ2-1; 8 nucleotides agree with TRBD1. The CDR3 is 15 residues long. The V gene end was trimmed by 5 bases and the J gene end by 3 bases; junction bases not matched to a gene: 6. CDR1 is SEHNR and CDR2 is FQNEAQ in the germline V gene (reference sequence). The CDR3 loop is CASSPGQGGYNEQFF. Here the CDR3 DNA reads TGTGCCAGCAGCCCTGGACAGGGAGGCTACAATGAGCAGTTCTTC.

This sequence joins TRBV4-3 and TRBJ2-1; no clear D. This CDR3 comprises 12 residues. The V gene lost 1 base and the J gene lost 6 bases, with 4 bases spanning the gap. CDR1 LGHNA and CDR2 YSLEER come from the germline V gene. The CDR3 nucleotides read TGCGCCAGCAGCCAAGTACCCAATGAGCAGTTCTTC. Translation: CASSQVPNEQFF.

The genes are TRBV2 and TRBJ2-3; D is perhaps TRBD1 (6 bases). The CDR3 is 15 amino acids. Trimming removed 2 bases at V and 0 bases at J, with 9 bases between. Germline V CDR1 and CDR2: SNHLY, FYNNEI. The CDR3 sequence is CASSEWQGSTDTQYF. The CDR3 region has the DNA TGTGCCAGCAGTGAATGGCAGGGGAGCACAGATACGCAGTATTTT.

This clone was detected only a few times. This chain connects TRBV5-4 to TRBJ2-3; 12 nucleotides agree with TRBD2. The J segment lost 4 bases and the V segment lost 4 bases, leaving 7 bases of the junction unmatched. The CDR3 is made up of 16 amino acids. The germline gives CDR1 SGHNT, CDR2 YYREEE (reference sequence). CDR3 coding DNA: TGTGCCAGCAGCGTTTCCGGGACTAGCGGGTCAGATACGCAGTATTTT. Translated, it gives CASSVSGTSGSDTQYF.

This chain uses TRBV7-9 with TRBJ2-3; D is unclear. Germline-derived CDR1 and CDR2 are SEHNR and FQNEAQ (reference sequence). Trimming shortened V by 7 bases and J by 6 bases, and 8 bases separated the two germline ends. The CDR3 is made up of 11 amino acids. As DNA, the CDR3 is TGTGCCAGCACGCTCTCCGATACGCAGTATTTT. It encodes CASTLSDTQYF.

This chain uses TRBV5-6 with TRBJ2-7; D is ambiguous. Germline lookup yields CDR1 SGHDT and CDR2 YYEEEE. Trimming stripped 2 bases from V and 0 bases from J, with 12 bases between. The CDR3 totals 15 residues. The CDR3 DNA reads TGTGCCAGCAGCTTATGGAGCCCGATCTCCTACGAGCAGTACTTC. Residues: CASSLWSPISYEQYF.

The chain employs TRBV7-2 and TRBJ2-5, with D perhaps given as TRBD1 or TRBD2 (5 bases each). The CDR3 covers 15 residues. V was pared by 3 bases and J by 5 bases, with 16 bases between. Germline lookup yields CDR1 SGHTA and CDR2 FQGNSA. The chain's CDR3 is CASSLSGTPGETQYF. The DNA of the CDR3 is TGTGCCAGCAGCTTGTCCGGGACCCCGGGGGAGACCCAGTACTTC. The full variable domain, its missing parts supplied by reference TRBV7-2 and TRBJ2-5, is GAGVSQSPSNKVTEKGKDVELRCDPISGHTALYWYRQSLGQGLEFLIYFQGNSAPDKSGLPSDRFSAERTGGSVSTLTIQRTQQEDSAVYLCASSLSGTPGETQYFGPGTRLLVL.

The V gene is TRBV18, the J gene TRBJ1-2; the D is unclear. The CDR3 has 16 residues. CDR1 and CDR2 (germline): KGHSH, LQKENI. Trimming cost V 2 bases and J 4 bases, with 17 bases left between them. The CDR3 coding sequence is TGTGCCAGCTCACCAAAATTAGGAGGGCTCGGCTATGGCTACACCTTC. Residues: CASSPKLGGLGYGYTF.

The rearrangement joins TRBV9 to TRBJ2-2; D may match TRBD1 or TRBD2 (5 bases each). The CDR3 extends over 16 amino acids. V lost 3 bases, J lost 2 bases, and 14 bases lay in between. CDR1 and CDR2 from the germline V gene are SGDLS and YYNGEE. The CDR3 loop reads CASSEPGTINTGELFF. CDR3 nucleotide sequence: TGTGCCAGCAGCGAGCCCGGGACCATAAACACCGGGGAGCTGTTTTTT. Based on the CDR3 plus reference TRBV9 and TRBJ2-2, the full variable domain is DSGVTQTPKHLITATGQRVTLRCSPRSGDLSVYWYQQSLDQGLQFLIQYYNGEERAKGNILERFSAQQFPDLHSELNLSSLELGDSALYFCASSEPGTINTGELFFGEGSRLTVL.

V is TRBV6-6 and J is TRBJ2-7, with 9 bases identical to TRBD1. This CDR3 spans 14 amino acids. Trimming removed 7 bases from V and 3 bases from J; junction bases left unmatched: 7. Germline-derived CDR1 and CDR2 are MNHNY and SVGAGI (reference sequence). This chain's CDR3 is CASTTPGQGYEQYF. The DNA of the CDR3 is TGTGCCAGCACCACTCCGGGACAGGGCTACGAGCAGTACTTC.

This chain uses TRBV19 with TRBJ1-5; maybe TRBD1 (6 bases). The V and J ends lost 7 bases and 0 bases respectively, with 13 bases between them. Germline values: CDR1 LNHDA, CDR2 SQIVND (reference sequence). There are 15 residues in the CDR3. CDR3 DNA: TGTGCCAGTACCATAGAGGACAGTAGCAATCAGCCCCAGCATTTT. It translates to CASTIEDSSNQPQHF.

This clone turned up a few times. The V call is TRBV9, the J call TRBJ2-2, with D possibly TRBD1 on 6 matching bases. The CDR3 sequence is 16 residues long. CDR1 is SGDLS and CDR2 is YYNGEE in the germline V gene. Trimming cost V 5 bases and J 4 bases, with 18 bases left between them. CDR3 bases: TGTGCCAGCAGTTCTAGAGAGGGGGATCTCACCGGGGAGCTGTTTTTT. It yields the protein CASSSREGDLTGELFF.

The genes are TRBV10-3 and TRBJ2-7, with D possibly being TRBD1 (6 bases). Germline assignment: CDR1 ENHRY and CDR2 SYGVKD. V was clipped by 4 bases and J by 12 bases, with 34 bases between them. The CDR3 loop spans 18 amino acids. CDR3 in DNA: TGTGCCATCAGTGCACTCCCGCCCGGCCGCCAGGGGCTCGGAGGACCGTACTTC. It codes for CAISALPPGRQGLGGPYF.

V usage is TRBV11-1 and J usage is TRBJ2-3; a weak D match, TRBD2 (6 bases). Trimming stripped 1 base from V and 6 bases from J, with 14 bases between. The CDR3 is 15 residues long. CDR1 and CDR2 from the germline V gene are SGHAT and FQDESV (reference sequence). DNA for the CDR3: TGTGCCAGCAGCTTAGACGGCGGGGCTCAGGATACGCAGTATTTT. Protein product: CASSLDGGAQDTQYF.

This sequence joins TRBV5-4 and TRBJ2-2; unclear D gene. The CDR3 is made up of 11 amino acids. Between the trimmed V and J ends, which lost 2 bases and 8 bases, there was a span of 4 bases. The germline CDR1 and CDR2 sequences are SGHNT and YYREEE (reference sequence). The CDR3 DNA reads TGTGCCAGCAGCTTCATGGGGGAGCTGTTTTTT. It codes for CASSFMGELFF.

This clone was seen just once. The V call is TRBV18, the J call TRBJ2-1; TRBD2 matches at 9 bases. V dropped 5 bases and J dropped 15; count of bases not matched to a gene: 11. Germline V CDR1 and CDR2: KGHSH, LQKENI. This CDR3 comprises 13 residues. The CDR3 loop is CASSTVSGTSLFF. As DNA, the CDR3 is TGTGCCAGCTCAACCGTCTCCGGGACTAGCCTGTTCTTC.

This clone was detected only once. The chain links TRBV10-3 to TRBJ1-1, with D possibly matching TRBD1 (6 bases). V dropped 0 bases and J dropped 11 bases, with 16 bases sitting between them. Germline V CDR1 and CDR2: ENHRY, SYGVKD. This CDR3 has 14 residues. Here the CDR3 DNA reads TGTGCCATCAGTGAGTCCGGGGGCCCTAAGTCGGCTTTCTTT. Its protein is CAISESGGPKSAFF.

The CDR3 DNA reads as TGTGCCAGTAGTATAGCAGGTCTCGAGACCCAGTACTTC. Translating it yields CASSIAGLETQYF. This chain links TRBV19 with TRBJ2-5; D is undetermined. Germline assignment: CDR1 LNHDA and CDR2 SQIVND (reference sequence). This CDR3 is 13 amino acids long. V was clipped by 1 base and J by 5 bases, with 8 bases between them.

The CDR3 DNA follows: TGTGCCAGCAGGGACCCTGGAGCTGATGAAGCTTTCTTT. It encodes CASRDPGADEAFF. This sequence joins TRBV6-6 and TRBJ1-1; D uncertain. The germline gives CDR1 MNHNY, CDR2 SVGAGI (reference sequence). The CDR3 covers 13 residues. The germline V and J ends were trimmed by 6 bases and 7 bases, with 15 bases remaining between them.